This T cell receptor beta chain derives from a study of OX40 agonist ivuxolimab in advanced cancers. On the study more broadly: Prior checkpoint blockade (anti-PD-1, anti-PD-L1 or anti-CTLA-4) was permitted; approximately 40% had it. Study-wide results and caveats: Some of the nonresponding patients also showed low levels of normalized T-cell clonal expansion. Averaged across samples, CD8+ T cells carried more expanded clones than CD4+ did.

As concerns this clone: Its specificity is not known.

Assay used: immunoSEQ multiplex PCR; TCRdb lists only in-frame clones, some missing. This table has 85,000 to 120,000 clones, approximately 90% appearing once. Between the trimmed V and J ends, which lost 8 bases and 4 bases, there was a span of 9 bases. The CDR3 totals 12 residues. Germline CDR1 SGHVS, CDR2 FQNEAQ. V gene TRBV7-8 combines with J gene TRBJ2-1; D is uncertain. Sequenced here: CD4+ or CD8+ T cells sorted from blood, sampled in a trial of the OX40 agonist ivuxolimab. The receptor was derived from an adult with an advanced solid tumor such as melanoma, head and neck, liver or kidney cancer. Here the CDR3 reads CASRGRYNEQFF. The DNA for the CDR3 is TGTGCCAGCCGCGGCCGATACAATGAGCAGTTCTTC.